Listed below are T cell receptor beta chains from one sample, sequenced in a study of blood T cell repertoires in COVID-19. This table comes from immunoSEQ multiplex PCR, and its TCRdb copy is limited to in-frame clones, with some not included. The sample contains 200,000 to 250,000 clones, 88% of which appear only once. Material for sequencing was peripheral blood. These receptors came from an elderly man with acute or convalescent COVID-19. The CDR3 runs from the conserved cysteine through the conserved F or W. The D gene is left open where the match is weak. The size field is filled for only some rows; it gives once, few, many or a size class.

>TRBD1|-|TRBV24-1|TRBJ1-2
CATSDPGQGANYGYTF
TGTGCCACCAGTGATCCGGGACAGGGGGCTAACTATGGCTACACCTTC
>TRBD1|-|TRBV3-1/TRBV3-2|TRBJ2-1
CASSKRQGSDEQFF
TGTGCCAGCAGCAAAAGACAGGGGTCGGATGAGCAGTTCTTC
>TRBD2|-|TRBV28|TRBJ2-1
CASSLWGISSGRVNEQFF
TGTGCCAGCAGTTTATGGGGAATATCCAGCGGGAGGGTTAATGAGCAGTTCTTC
>-|-|TRBV6-5|TRBJ1-6
CASSYSWQGINSPLHF
TGTGCCAGCAGTTACTCGTGGCAGGGGATAAATTCACCCCTCCACTTT
>TRBD2|-|TRBV7-9|TRBJ2-3
CASSPGLDIDTQYF
TGTGCCAGCAGCCCGGGACTAGATATAGATACGCAGTATTTT
>-|once|TRBV5-1|TRBJ1-5
CASRQDNSNQPQHF
TGCGCCAGCAGACAGGACAATAGCAATCAGCCCCAGCATTTT
>TRBD1|-|TRBV7-6|TRBJ1-3
CASSLDQQGANGNTIYF
TGTGCCAGCAGCTTAGATCAACAGGGGGCGAATGGAAACACCATATATTTT
>-|once|TRBV3-1/TRBV3-2|TRBJ2-5
CASSQDRGKETQYF
TGTGCCAGCAGCCAAGATAGGGGAAAAGAGACCCAGTACTTC
>-|-|TRBV15|TRBJ1-4
CATSRGGSGATNEKLFF
TGTGCCACCAGCAGAGGGGGCAGTGGGGCGACTAATGAAAAACTGTTTTTT
>-|-|TRBV6-5|TRBJ2-1
CASSYGQAGNEQFF
TGTGCCAGCAGTTACGGGCAGGCGGGCAATGAGCAGTTCTTC
>TRBD1|-|TRBV7-2|TRBJ2-1
CASSLADRGGSYNEQFF
TGTGCCAGCAGCTTAGCGGACAGGGGCGGTTCCTACAATGAGCAGTTCTTC
>-|-|TRBV6-6|TRBJ2-7
CASSYPSSYEQYF
TGTGCCAGCAGTTACCCGAGCTCCTACGAGCAGTACTTC
>TRBD1|-|TRBV5-1|TRBJ1-6
CASSLDRGSPLHF
TGCGCCAGCAGCTTGGACAGGGGTTCACCCCTCCACTTT
>TRBD2|-|TRBV2|TRBJ2-5
CASSASRAGGRETQYF
TGTGCCAGCAGTGCGAGTCGAGCGGGAGGGCGAGAGACCCAGTACTTC
>-|-|TRBV11-2|TRBJ1-3
CASSLVGATGNTIYF
TGTGCCAGCAGCTTAGTGGGGGCAACTGGAAACACCATATATTTT
>-|-|TRBV9|TRBJ1-3
CASSITTGLGNTIYF
TGTGCCAGCAGCATCACTACAGGCCTGGGAAACACCATATATTTT
>-|-|TRBV20-1|TRBJ1-5
CSASSGQTWQPQHF
TGCAGTGCTAGTTCGGGACAAACTTGGCAGCCCCAGCATTTT
>-|-|TRBV4-3|TRBJ1-2
CASSQDPQARYGYTF
TGCGCCAGCAGCCAAGATCCCCAGGCCCGCTATGGCTACACCTTC
>-|-|TRBV6-5|TRBJ1-2
CASSPRGGARGYTF
TGTGCCAGCAGTCCCCGGGGGGGGGCCCGTGGCTACACCTTC
>-|-|TRBV6-6|TRBJ2-5
CASSYSGPQETQYF
TGTGCCAGCAGTTACTCTGGGCCACAAGAGACCCAGTACTTC
>TRBD2|-|TRBV19|TRBJ2-5
CASKLAGEIKETQYF
TGTGCCAGTAAGCTAGCGGGAGAAATTAAGGAGACCCAGTACTTC
>TRBD2|-|TRBV9|TRBJ2-7
CASSVVLAGAEQYF
TGTGCCAGCAGCGTAGTACTAGCGGGAGCCGAGCAGTACTTC
>TRBD2|-|TRBV5-1|TRBJ2-3
CASSSPWLAESTDTQYF
TGCGCCAGCAGCTCCCCCTGGCTAGCGGAGTCCACAGATACGCAGTATTTT
>TRBD1|-|TRBV15|TRBJ1-1
CATSRATGGGFTEAFF
TGTGCCACCAGCAGAGCTACAGGGGGGGGATTCACTGAAGCTTTCTTT
>TRBD1|-|TRBV5-5|TRBJ1-1
CASSSQGRPMNTEAFF
TGTGCCAGCAGCTCACAGGGGCGGCCGATGAACACTGAAGCTTTCTTT
>-|-|TRBV4-3|TRBJ2-7
CASSETGLSSYEQYF
TGCGCCAGCAGCGAGACGGGACTGAGCTCCTACGAGCAGTACTTC
>-|-|TRBV3-1/TRBV3-2|TRBJ1-2
CASSLGPYGYTF
TGTGCCAGCAGCTTGGGGCCCTATGGCTACACCTTC
>-|-|TRBV28|TRBJ1-1
CASRSLAEAFF
TGTGCCAGCAGGTCCCTCGCTGAAGCTTTCTTT
>TRBD2|-|TRBV6-2/TRBV6-3|TRBJ2-1
CASSLGLAGAPSSYNEQFF
TGTGCCAGCAGCCTCGGACTAGCGGGAGCCCCTAGCTCCTACAATGAGCAGTTCTTC
>-|-|TRBV9|TRBJ2-2
CASSVVAGTGELFF
TGTGCCAGCAGCGTAGTGGCGGGAACCGGGGAGCTGTTTTTT
>-|-|TRBV28|TRBJ2-5
CASTTRRVIIQETQYF
TGTGCCAGCACCACCCGCCGGGTGATCATCCAAGAGACCCAGTACTTC
>-|once|TRBV11-2|TRBJ2-2
CASSLAPSGSTGELFF
TGTGCCAGCAGCTTAGCCCCCTCCGGGTCCACCGGGGAGCTGTTTTTT
>TRBD2|-|TRBV7-2|TRBJ2-3
CASSLQAGGPDTQYF
TGTGCCAGCAGCTTACAAGCGGGAGGGCCAGATACGCAGTATTTT
>-|-|TRBV5-1|TRBJ2-7
CASSLAGREQYF
TGCGCCAGCAGCTTGGCCGGGAGAGAGCAGTACTTC
>TRBD2|once|TRBV9|TRBJ2-7
CASSVEGGAPYEQYF
TGTGCCAGCAGCGTAGAGGGAGGGGCTCCCTACGAGCAGTACTTC
>TRBD2|-|TRBV5-1|TRBJ2-5
CASSFLAGVRETQYF
TGCGCCAGCAGCTTTCTAGCGGGAGTACGGGAGACCCAGTACTTC